These 19 T cell receptor beta chains were all obtained from the same sample, sequenced in a study of CD8 T cells in Susac syndrome. RNA in amounts of about 0.45 to 1 ug was reverse transcribed with random hexamers. TCRdb used MiXCR to reprocess the immunoSEQ multiplex PCR reads, holding one entry per CDR3 protein. In the table there are 85,000 to 95,000 distinct CDR3 sequences, about 94% of which are singletons. The source material was CD4+ T cells from PBMCs. All receptors come from a human donor with Susac syndrome.

This clonotype has just one count. The chain employs TRBV19 and TRBJ2-7, with 9 bases lining up with TRBD1. Germline V CDR1 and CDR2: LNHDA, SQIVND (reference sequence). The trim removed 3 bases at V and 3 bases at J, leaving 3 bases unmatched. The CDR3 is 14 amino acids. CDR3 in DNA: TGTGCCAGTAGTATCCGGGACAGGGTCTACGAGCAGTACTTC. Residues: CASSIRDRVYEQYF.

This clonotype occurred once. This chain connects TRBV25-1 to TRBJ2-3, with 8 bases that match TRBD2. In germline, CDR1 is MGHDK, CDR2 SYGVNS. V lost 7 bases and J lost 1; bases outside the gene matches: 4. The CDR3 runs 14 residues. CDR3 nucleotides: TGTGCCAGCACGCGCGGGGGGCGCACAGATACGCAGTATTTT. Protein: CASTRGGRTDTQYF.

The V and J genes are TRBV7-8 and TRBJ2-1, with 7 bases matching TRBD2. This CDR3 comprises 15 residues. CDR1 SGHVS and CDR2 FQNEAQ come from the germline V gene. V gave up 4 bases and J gave up 3 bases; unmatched junction bases: 6. The chain's CDR3 is CASSSSGTNYNEQFF. CDR3 in DNA: TGTGCCAGCAGCTCGTCCGGGACTAACTACAATGAGCAGTTCTTC.

The chain carries TRBV12-3 or TRBV12-4 and TRBJ1-5; 9 bases are shared with TRBD1. V trimming: 7 bases; J trimming: 0 bases; junction bases outside the gene matches: 1. This CDR3 region has 14 residues. CDR3: CASKTGGSNQPQHF. The CDR3 coding sequence is TGTGCCAGCAAGACAGGGGGTAGCAATCAGCCCCAGCATTTT.

This chain connects TRBV12-3 or TRBV12-4 to TRBJ1-3; TRBD1 agrees at 7 bases. This CDR3 has 16 residues. With V trimmed by 6 bases and J by 0 bases, 8 bases remained unmatched. CDR3 loop: CASRLTGDFSGNTIYF. For the CDR3, the DNA is TGTGCCAGCAGACTCACAGGGGACTTCTCTGGAAACACCATATATTTT.

In DNA, the CDR3 is TGTGCCAGCAGTGAACGGGGCAGGGCTTACGAGCAGTACTTC. As protein: CASSERGRAYEQYF. The gene calls are TRBV2 and TRBJ2-7; tentatively, D is TRBD1 or TRBD2 (5 bases each). The germline V and J ends were trimmed by 2 bases and 4 bases, with 12 bases remaining between them. Germline lookup yields CDR1 SNHLY and CDR2 FYNNEI. CDR3 size: 14 residues.

In regard to this clonotype: One end of the junction does not line up with germline, which may come from a read error. J is TRBJ1-1 and V is TRBV18, with 8 bases aligning to TRBD1. CDR1 is KGHSH and CDR2 is LQKENI in the germline V gene. The CDR3 runs to 14 residues. The CDR3 sequence is CASSTPRGPTEAFF. The CDR3 DNA sequence: TGTGCCAGCTCAACACCCAGGGGGCCCACTGAAGCTTTCTTT.

This chain's CDR3 is CASSPRGVGRNEQFF. The CDR3 DNA reads TGTGCCAGCAGTCCCCGGGGCGTGGGACGCAATGAGCAGTTCTTC. This rearrangement joins TRBV28 to TRBJ2-1, with D tentatively TRBD1 or TRBD2 (5 bases each). Per the germline V gene, CDR1 is MDHEN and CDR2 is SYDVKM. The germline V and J ends were trimmed by 5 bases and 6 bases, with 17 bases remaining between them. This CDR3 comprises 15 residues.

V and J are TRBV29-1 and TRBJ2-2, with a weak D call TRBD2 (5 bases). V was cut by 2 bases and J by 7 bases, with 11 bases left in between. Germline lookup yields CDR1 SQVTM and CDR2 ANQGSEA. The CDR3 extends over 13 amino acids. The chain's CDR3 is CSVESPEGGELFF. The CDR3 DNA sequence: TGCAGCGTTGAAAGCCCCGAGGGCGGGGAGCTGTTTTTT.

The CDR3 DNA reads as TGTGCCAGCTCAGAACGAAGGGACAGGGGGGAAAACATTCAGTACTTC. Translation: CASSERRDRGENIQYF. The V call is TRBV18, the J call TRBJ2-4, with 11 bases matching TRBD1. The CDR3 has 16 residues. V gave up 5 bases and J gave up 5 bases; unmatched junction bases: 8. Looked up from germline, CDR1 is KGHSH and CDR2 is LQKENI. The whole variable domain, remainder taken from reference TRBV18 and TRBJ2-4, is NAGVMQNPRHLVRRRGQEARLRCSPMKGHSHVYWYRQLPEEGLKFMVYLQKENIIDESGMPKERFSAEFPKEGPSILRIQQVVRGDSAAYFCASSERRDRGENIQYFGAGTRLSVL.

The chain is built from TRBV20-1 and TRBJ1-4; D gene uncertain. V was clipped by 3 bases and J by 8 bases, with 13 bases between them. Germline V lookup: CDR1 DFQATT, CDR2 SNEGSKA (reference sequence). The CDR3 runs to 13 residues. The CDR3 is CSASDSRPEKLFF. The CDR3 nucleotides read TGCAGTGCTAGTGATTCTCGACCGGAAAAACTGTTTTTT.

The chain links TRBV5-1 to TRBJ1-1, with D unclear. Germline V gene lookup returns CDR1 SGHRS and CDR2 YFSETQ. The CDR3 is 15 amino acids. V lost 0 bases and J lost 1, with 10 bases in between. The CDR3 bases are TGCGCCAGCAGCTTGGCGTCAAGGTCGAACACTGAAGCTTTCTTT. Translation: CASSLASRSNTEAFF. Full variable domain (rest looked up from reference TRBV5-1 and TRBJ1-1): KAGVTQTPRYLIKTRGQQVTLSCSPISGHRSVSWYQQTPGQGLQFLFEYFSETQRNKGNFPGRFSGRQFSNSRSEMNVSTLELGDSALYLCASSLASRSNTEAFFGQGTRLTVV.

The CDR3 nucleotides are TGTGCCATCAGCCCAGGAATAGGGGTTAGGGGGAACACTGAAGCTTTCTTT. Translation gives CAISPGIGVRGNTEAFF. The chain carries TRBV10-3 and TRBJ1-1, with D perhaps TRBD1 (5 bases). V lost 6 bases and J lost 1, with 21 bases in between. The germline V gene has CDR1 ENHRY and CDR2 SYGVKD. The length of the CDR3 is 17 residues.

This clonotype is a singleton in its sample. The chain carries TRBV5-1 and TRBJ1-5; D is ambiguous. Germline V gives CDR1 SGHRS, CDR2 YFSETQ. The length of the CDR3 is 13 residues. Trimming removed 0 bases at V and 9 bases at J, with 10 bases between. The CDR3 loop reads CASSLAGSWPQHF. CDR3 bases: TGCGCCAGCAGCTTGGCCGGCAGTTGGCCCCAGCATTTT.

As DNA, the CDR3 is TGCAGCGTTGGGACAGGGCAAGGCTATGGCTACACCTTC. It translates to CSVGTGQGYGYTF. The V and J genes are TRBV29-1 and TRBJ1-2, with 8 bases lining up with TRBD1. Per the germline V gene, CDR1 is SQVTM and CDR2 is ANQGSEA. V lost 4 bases, J lost 4 bases, and 5 bases stayed unmatched. CDR3 length: 13 residues.

CDR3 in DNA: TGTGCCAGCAGTCCGTGGACAGATCAGCCCCAGCATTTT. It yields the protein CASSPWTDQPQHF. The chain joins TRBV6-5 to TRBJ1-5, with D possibly TRBD1 on 6 matching bases. This CDR3 comprises 13 residues. Trimming removed 5 bases at V and 5 bases at J, with 10 bases between. CDR1 and CDR2 from the germline V gene are MNHEY and SVGAGI.

The rearrangement links TRBV12-5 to TRBJ1-5; D might be TRBD1 (6 bases). Trimming took 6 bases from V and 0 from J, leaving 12 bases between them. This CDR3 has 15 amino acids. CDR1 is LGHNT, CDR2 FRNRAP, per germline. The CDR3 loop is CASGQGFASNQPQHF. The CDR3 DNA sequence: TGTGCTAGTGGGCAGGGGTTCGCTAGCAATCAGCCCCAGCATTTT.

J is TRBJ2-5 and V is TRBV12-5, with D possibly matching TRBD2 (6 bases). Germline values: CDR1 LGHNT, CDR2 FRNRAP. CDR3 length: 13 residues. Deletions cut 5 bases from V and 11 bases from J, with 18 bases between. The CDR3 nucleotides read TGTGCTAGTGGTACCGAGCGACTAGGGGAGCAGTACTTC. Its protein is CASGTERLGEQYF.

V and J are TRBV20-1 and TRBJ1-5; D remains ambiguous. The V gene's germline CDR1 is DFQATT and CDR2 SNEGSKA (reference sequence). Trimming removed 5 bases from V and 5 bases from J, with 10 bases in between. CDR3 length equals 12 residues. CDR3 loop: CSAQEGYQPQHF. CDR3 DNA: TGCAGTGCTCAGGAAGGTTATCAGCCCCAGCATTTT.